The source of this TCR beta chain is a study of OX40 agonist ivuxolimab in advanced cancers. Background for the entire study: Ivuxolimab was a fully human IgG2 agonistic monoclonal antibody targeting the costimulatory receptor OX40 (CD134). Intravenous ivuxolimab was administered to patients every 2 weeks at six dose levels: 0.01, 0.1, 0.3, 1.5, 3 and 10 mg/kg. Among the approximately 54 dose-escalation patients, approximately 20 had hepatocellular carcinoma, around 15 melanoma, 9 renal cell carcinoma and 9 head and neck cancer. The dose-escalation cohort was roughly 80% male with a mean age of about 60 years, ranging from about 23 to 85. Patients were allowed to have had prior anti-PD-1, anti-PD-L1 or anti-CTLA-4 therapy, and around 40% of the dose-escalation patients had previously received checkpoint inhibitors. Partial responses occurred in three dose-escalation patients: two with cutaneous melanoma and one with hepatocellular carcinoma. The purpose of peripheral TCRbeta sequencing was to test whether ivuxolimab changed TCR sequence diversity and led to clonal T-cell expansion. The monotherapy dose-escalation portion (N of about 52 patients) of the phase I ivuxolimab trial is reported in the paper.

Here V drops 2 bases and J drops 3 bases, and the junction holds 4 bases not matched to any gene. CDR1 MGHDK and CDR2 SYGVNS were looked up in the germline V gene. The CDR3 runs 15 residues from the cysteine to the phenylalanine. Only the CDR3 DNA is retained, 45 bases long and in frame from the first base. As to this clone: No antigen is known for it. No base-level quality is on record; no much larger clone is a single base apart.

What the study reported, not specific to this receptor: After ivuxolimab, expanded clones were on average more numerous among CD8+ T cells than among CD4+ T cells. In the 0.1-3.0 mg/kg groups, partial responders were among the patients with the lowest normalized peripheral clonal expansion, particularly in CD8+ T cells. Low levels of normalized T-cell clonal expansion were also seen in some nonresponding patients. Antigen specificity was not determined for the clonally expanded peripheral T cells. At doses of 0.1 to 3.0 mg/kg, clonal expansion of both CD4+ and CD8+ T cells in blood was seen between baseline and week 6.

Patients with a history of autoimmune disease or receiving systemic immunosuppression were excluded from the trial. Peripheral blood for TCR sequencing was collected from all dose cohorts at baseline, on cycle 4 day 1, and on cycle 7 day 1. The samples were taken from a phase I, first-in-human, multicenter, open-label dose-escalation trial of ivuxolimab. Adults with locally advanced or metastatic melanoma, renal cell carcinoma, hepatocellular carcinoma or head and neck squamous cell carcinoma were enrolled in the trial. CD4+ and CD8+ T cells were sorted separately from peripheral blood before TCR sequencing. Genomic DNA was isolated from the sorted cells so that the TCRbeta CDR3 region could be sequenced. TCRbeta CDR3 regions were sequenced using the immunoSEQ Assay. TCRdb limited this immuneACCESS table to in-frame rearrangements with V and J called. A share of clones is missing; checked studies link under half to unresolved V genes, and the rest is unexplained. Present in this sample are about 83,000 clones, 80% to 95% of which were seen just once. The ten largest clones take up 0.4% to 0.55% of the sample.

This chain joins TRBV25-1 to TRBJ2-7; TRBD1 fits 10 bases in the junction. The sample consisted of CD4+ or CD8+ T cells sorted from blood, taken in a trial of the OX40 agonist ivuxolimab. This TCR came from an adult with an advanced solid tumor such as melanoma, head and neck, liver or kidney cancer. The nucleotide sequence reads TGTGCCAGCAGTGAAACTAGGACAGGGGGCTACGAGCAGTACTTC. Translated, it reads CASSETRTGGYEQYF.